This T cell receptor beta chain was sequenced during a study of blood T cells in healthy people across ages. V was shortened by 1 base and J by 8 bases, with 5 bases between the two germline ends. Germline V CDR1 and CDR2: DFQATT, SNEGSKA (reference sequence). This CDR3 is 11 amino acids long. This clonotype was detected only a few times. Together with a sample-barcoded 5' primer, a J-beta primer mix was included in a second PCR lasting roughly 6 to 12 cycles. One entry per CDR3 protein, called by TCRdb with MiXCR from the 5' RACE reads. The sample includes 1,500,000 or so distinct CDR3 sequences, around 59% of them seen just once.

The chain combines TRBV20-1 with TRBJ1-4; D unresolved. The receptor was derived from a man between 18 and 35 years old in good health. The specimen sequenced was blood. CDR3 amino acids: CSARGQEKLFF. In DNA form, the CDR3 reads TGCAGTGCTAGAGGCCAGGAAAAACTGTTTTTT.